This TCR beta chain derives from a study of response to subunit inactivated influenza vaccine. CDR3 size: 14 residues. V shed 0 bases and J shed 3 bases, with 9 bases lying between them. From germline, CDR1 is SGHAT and CDR2 FQNNGV. TCRdb itself ran the RT-PCR reads through MiXCR, one entry per CDR3 protein. The table includes around 570,000 distinct CDR3 sequences, about 11% detected once. These same records also appear under a second study, on T cells expressing NK-cell markers. As that report states: The cDNA for TCR beta came from 5'RACE template switching with UMIs.

The sequence was obtained from a man aged 50 to 59 who received an inactivated influenza vaccine. The sequencing used PBMCs from blood, collected on the day of vaccination. The rearrangement joins TRBV11-2 to TRBJ2-7; D unclear. For the CDR3, the DNA is TGTGCCAGCAGCTTAGATCCCGGGTACTACGAGCAGTACTTC. This sequence encodes CASSLDPGYYEQYF.